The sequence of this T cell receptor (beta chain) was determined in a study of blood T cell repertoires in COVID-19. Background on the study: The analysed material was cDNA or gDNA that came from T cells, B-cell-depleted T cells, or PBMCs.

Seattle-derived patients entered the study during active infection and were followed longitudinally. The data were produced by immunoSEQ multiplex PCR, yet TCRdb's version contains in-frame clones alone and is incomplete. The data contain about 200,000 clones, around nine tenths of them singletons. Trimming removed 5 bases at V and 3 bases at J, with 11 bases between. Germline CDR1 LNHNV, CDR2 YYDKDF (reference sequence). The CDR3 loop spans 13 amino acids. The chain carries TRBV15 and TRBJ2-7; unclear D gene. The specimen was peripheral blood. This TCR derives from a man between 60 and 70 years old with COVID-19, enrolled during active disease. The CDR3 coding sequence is TGTGCCACCAGCTCCTCTCCTATCTACGAGCAGTACTTC. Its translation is CATSSSPIYEQYF.